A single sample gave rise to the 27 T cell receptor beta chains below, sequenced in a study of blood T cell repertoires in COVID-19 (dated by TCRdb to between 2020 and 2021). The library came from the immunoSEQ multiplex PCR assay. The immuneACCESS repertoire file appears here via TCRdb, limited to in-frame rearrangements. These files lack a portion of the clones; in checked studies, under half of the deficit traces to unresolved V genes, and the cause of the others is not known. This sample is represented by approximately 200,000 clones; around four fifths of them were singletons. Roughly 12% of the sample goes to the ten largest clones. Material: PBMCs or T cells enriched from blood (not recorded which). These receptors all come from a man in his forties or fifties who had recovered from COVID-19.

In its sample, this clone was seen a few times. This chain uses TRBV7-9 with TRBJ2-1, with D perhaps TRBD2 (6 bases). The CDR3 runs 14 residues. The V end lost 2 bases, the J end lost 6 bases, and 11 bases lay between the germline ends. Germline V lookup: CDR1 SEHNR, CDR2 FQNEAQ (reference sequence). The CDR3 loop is CASSLLSGFNEQFF. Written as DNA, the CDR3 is TGTGCCAGCAGCTTACTAAGCGGGTTCAATGAGCAGTTCTTC.

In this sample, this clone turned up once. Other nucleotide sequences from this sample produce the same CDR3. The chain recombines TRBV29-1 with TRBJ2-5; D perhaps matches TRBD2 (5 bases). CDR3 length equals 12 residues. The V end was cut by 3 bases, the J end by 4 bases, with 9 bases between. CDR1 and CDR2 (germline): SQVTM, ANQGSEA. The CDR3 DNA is TGCAGCGTTGACCGGGGTCGAGAGACCCAGTACTTC. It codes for CSVDRGRETQYF.

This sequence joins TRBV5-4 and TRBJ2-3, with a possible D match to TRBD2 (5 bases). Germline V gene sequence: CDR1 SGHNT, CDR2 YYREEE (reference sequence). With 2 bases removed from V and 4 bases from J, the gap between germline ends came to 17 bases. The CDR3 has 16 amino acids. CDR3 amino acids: CASSLYLGGAADTQYF. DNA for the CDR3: TGTGCCAGCAGCTTATACTTAGGAGGCGCGGCAGATACGCAGTATTTT.

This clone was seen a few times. The CDR3 nucleotides read TGTGCCAGCACTCTCAGACAGGGGGATGGCTACACCTTC. The encoded protein is CASTLRQGDGYTF. The chain uses TRBV3-1 (or the pseudogene TRBV3-2) and TRBJ1-2; 9 nucleotides agree with TRBD1. The germline V gene encodes CDR1 LGHDT and CDR2 YNNKEL (reference sequence). Trimming cost V 7 bases and J 6 bases; bases outside gene matches: 6. CDR3 size: 13 residues.

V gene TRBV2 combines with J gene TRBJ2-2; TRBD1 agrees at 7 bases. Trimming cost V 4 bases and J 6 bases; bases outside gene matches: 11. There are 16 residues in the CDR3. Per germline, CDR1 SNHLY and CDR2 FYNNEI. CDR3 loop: CASSGLINRGAGELFF. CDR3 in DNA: TGTGCCAGCAGTGGCTTAATAAACAGGGGAGCCGGGGAGCTGTTTTTT.

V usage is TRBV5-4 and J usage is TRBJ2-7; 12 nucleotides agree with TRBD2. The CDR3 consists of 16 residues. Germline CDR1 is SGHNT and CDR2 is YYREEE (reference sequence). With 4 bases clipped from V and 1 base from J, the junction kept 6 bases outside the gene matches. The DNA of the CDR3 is TGTGCCAGCAGCCGAGGACTAGCGGGACAATCCTACGAGCAGTACTTC. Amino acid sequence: CASSRGLAGQSYEQYF.

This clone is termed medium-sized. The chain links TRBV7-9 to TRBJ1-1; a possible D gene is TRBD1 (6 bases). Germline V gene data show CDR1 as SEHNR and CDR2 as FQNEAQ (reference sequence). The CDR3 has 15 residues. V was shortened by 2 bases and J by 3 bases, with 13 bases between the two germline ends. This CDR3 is CASSLTGYWDTEAFF. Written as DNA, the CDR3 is TGTGCCAGCAGCTTAACAGGGTATTGGGACACTGAAGCTTTCTTT.

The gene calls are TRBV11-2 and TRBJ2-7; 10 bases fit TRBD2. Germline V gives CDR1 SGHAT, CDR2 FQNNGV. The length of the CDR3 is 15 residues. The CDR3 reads CASSFTSGTPYEQCV. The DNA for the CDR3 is TGTGCCAGCAGCTTCACTAGCGGGACCCCCTACGAGCAGTGCGTC.

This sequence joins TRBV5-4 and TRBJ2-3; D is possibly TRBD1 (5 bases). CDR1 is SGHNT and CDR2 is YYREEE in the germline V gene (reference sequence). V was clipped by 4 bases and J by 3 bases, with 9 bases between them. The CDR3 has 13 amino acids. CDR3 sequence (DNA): TGTGCCAGCAGCCCGCAGGGAACAGATACGCAGTATTTT. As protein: CASSPQGTDTQYF.

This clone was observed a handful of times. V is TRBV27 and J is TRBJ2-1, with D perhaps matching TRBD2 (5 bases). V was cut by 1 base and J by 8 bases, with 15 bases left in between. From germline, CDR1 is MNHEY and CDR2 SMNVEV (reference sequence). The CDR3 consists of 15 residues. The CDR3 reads CASSLLGLPGDEQFF. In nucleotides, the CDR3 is TGTGCCAGCAGTTTATTAGGACTGCCGGGCGATGAGCAGTTCTTC.

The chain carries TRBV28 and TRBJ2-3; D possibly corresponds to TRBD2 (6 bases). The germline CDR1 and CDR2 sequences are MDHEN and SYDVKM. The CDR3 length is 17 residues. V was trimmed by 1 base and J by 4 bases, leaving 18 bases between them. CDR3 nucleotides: TGTGCCAGCAGTTTATCTCTTGGCGGGACCTACTCAGATACGCAGTATTTT. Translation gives CASSLSLGGTYSDTQYF.

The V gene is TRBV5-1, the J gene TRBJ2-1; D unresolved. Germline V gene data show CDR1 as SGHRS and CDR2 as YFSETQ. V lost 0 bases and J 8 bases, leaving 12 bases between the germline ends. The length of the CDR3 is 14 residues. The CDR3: CASSLVGGGDEQFF. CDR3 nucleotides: TGCGCCAGCAGCTTGGTTGGCGGCGGAGATGAGCAGTTCTTC. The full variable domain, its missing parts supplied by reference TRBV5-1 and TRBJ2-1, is KAGVTQTPRYLIKTRGQQVTLSCSPISGHRSVSWYQQTPGQGLQFLFEYFSETQRNKGNFPGRFSGRQFSNSRSEMNVSTLELGDSALYLCASSLVGGGDEQFFGPGTRLTVL.

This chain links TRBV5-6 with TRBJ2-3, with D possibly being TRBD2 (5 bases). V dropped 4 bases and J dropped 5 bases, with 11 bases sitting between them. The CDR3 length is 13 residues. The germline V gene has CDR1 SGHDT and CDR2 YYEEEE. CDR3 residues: CASSPPTIDTQYF. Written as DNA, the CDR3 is TGTGCCAGCAGCCCACCGACTATAGATACGCAGTATTTT.

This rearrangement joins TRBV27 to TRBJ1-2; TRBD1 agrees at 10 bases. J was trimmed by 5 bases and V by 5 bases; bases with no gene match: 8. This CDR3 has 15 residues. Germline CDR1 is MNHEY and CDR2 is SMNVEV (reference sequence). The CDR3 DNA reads TGTGCCAGCAGTCTCGGGACAGGGGTTTCGTATGGCTACACCTTC. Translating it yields CASSLGTGVSYGYTF.

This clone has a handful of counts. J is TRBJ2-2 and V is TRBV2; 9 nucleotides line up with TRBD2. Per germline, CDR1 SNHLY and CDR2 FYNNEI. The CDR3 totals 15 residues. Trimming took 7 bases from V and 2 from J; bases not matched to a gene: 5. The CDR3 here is CASNLAGPNTGELFF. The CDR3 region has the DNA TGTGCCAGCAATCTAGCGGGACCAAACACCGGGGAGCTGTTTTTT.

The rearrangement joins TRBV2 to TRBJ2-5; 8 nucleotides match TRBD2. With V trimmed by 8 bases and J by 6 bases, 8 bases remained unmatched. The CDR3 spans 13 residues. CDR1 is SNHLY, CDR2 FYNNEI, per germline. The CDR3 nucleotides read TGTGCCAGCGCACTAGCGGAGGGGCAGACCCAGTACTTC. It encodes CASALAEGQTQYF.

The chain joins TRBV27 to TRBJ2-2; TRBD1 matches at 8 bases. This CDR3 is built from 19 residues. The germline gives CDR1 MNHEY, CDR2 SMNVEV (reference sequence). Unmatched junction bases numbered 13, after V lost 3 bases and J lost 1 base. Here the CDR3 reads CASSFRQPLGQVNTGELFF. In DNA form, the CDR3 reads TGTGCCAGCAGTTTCAGACAGCCCCTGGGACAGGTGAACACCGGGGAGCTGTTTTTT.

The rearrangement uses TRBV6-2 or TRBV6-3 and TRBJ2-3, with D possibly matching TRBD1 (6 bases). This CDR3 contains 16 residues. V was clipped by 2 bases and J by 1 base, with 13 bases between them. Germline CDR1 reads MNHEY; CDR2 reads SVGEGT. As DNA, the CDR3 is TGTGCCAGCAGTTACCGTAGGGGGACGGGCACAGATACGCAGTATTTT. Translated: CASSYRRGTGTDTQYF.

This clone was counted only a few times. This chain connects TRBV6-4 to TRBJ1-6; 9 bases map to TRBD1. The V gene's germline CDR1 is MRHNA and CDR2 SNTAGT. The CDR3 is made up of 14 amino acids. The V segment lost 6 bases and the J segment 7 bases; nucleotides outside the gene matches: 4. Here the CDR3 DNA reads TGTGCCAGCAGGGGACAGGGTGAGAATTCACCCCTCCACTTT. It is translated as CASRGQGENSPLHF.

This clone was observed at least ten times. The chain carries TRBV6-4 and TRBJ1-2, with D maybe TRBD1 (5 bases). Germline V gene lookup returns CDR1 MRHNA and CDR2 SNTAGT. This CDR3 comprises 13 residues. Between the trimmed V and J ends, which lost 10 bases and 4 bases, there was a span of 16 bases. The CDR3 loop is CAIQRMGGYGYTF. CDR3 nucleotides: TGTGCCATTCAACGAATGGGGGGCTATGGCTACACCTTC.

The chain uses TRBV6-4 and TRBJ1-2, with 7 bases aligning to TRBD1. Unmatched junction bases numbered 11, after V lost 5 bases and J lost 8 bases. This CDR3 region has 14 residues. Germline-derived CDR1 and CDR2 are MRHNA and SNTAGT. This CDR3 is CASSHGQAGYGYTF. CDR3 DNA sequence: TGTGCCAGCAGTCATGGACAGGCGGGTTACGGCTACACCTTC.

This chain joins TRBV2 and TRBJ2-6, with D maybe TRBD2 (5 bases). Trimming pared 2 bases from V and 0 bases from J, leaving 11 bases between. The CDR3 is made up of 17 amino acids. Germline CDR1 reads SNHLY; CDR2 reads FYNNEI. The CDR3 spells CASSENTGSSGANVLTF. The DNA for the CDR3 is TGTGCCAGCAGTGAAAATACGGGAAGCTCTGGGGCCAACGTCCTGACTTTC.

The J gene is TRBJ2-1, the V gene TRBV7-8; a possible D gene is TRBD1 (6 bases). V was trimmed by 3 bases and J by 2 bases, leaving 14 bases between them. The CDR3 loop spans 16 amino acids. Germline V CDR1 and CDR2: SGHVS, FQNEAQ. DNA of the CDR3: TGTGCCAGCAGCTTCTCAACAGGGAAGGCCTACAATGAGCAGTTCTTC. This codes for CASSFSTGKAYNEQFF.

The CDR3 spells CASGGTGNTQYF. Here the CDR3 DNA reads TGTGCCAGCGGCGGGACCGGGAATACGCAGTATTTT. This sequence joins TRBV6-6 and TRBJ2-3; tentative D call: TRBD2 (6 bases). This CDR3 is 12 amino acids long. V was clipped by 8 bases and J by 7 bases, with 13 bases between them. Looked up from germline, CDR1 is MNHNY and CDR2 is SVGAGI (reference sequence).

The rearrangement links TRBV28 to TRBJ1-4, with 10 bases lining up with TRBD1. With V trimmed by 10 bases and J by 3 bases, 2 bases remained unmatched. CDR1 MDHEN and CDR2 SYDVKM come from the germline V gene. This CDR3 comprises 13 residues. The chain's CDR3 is CATGTGANEKLFF. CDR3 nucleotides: TGTGCCACCGGGACAGGGGCTAATGAAAAACTGTTTTTT.

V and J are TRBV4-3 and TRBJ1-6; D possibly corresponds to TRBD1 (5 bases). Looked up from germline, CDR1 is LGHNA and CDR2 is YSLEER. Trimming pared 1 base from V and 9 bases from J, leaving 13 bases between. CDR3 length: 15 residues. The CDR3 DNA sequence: TGCGCCAGCAGCCAAGCCAGGGAACTGATTTCACCCCTCCACTTT. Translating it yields CASSQARELISPLHF.

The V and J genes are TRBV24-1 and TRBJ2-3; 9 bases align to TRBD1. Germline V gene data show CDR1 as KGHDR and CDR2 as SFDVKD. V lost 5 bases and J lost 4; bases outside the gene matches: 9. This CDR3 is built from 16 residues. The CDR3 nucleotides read TGTGCCACCAGTGTGAAGGGGACAGGGTATTCAGATACGCAGTATTTT. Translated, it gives CATSVKGTGYSDTQYF.